The 4 T cell receptor beta chains below were found in one sample sequenced in a study of blood T cell repertoires in COVID-19. Sequencing used immunoSEQ multiplex PCR; TCRdb keeps in-frame clones, though not all of them. The repertoire holds roughly 410,000 clones, about 89% seen once, with under 3% in the top ten. The specimen was peripheral blood. All receptors derive from a woman aged 60-70 years with COVID-19, enrolled during active disease.

V gene TRBV19 combines with J gene TRBJ1-2, with TRBD1 matching 9 bases. CDR3 size: 17 residues. V gave up 0 bases and J gave up 0 bases; unmatched junction bases: 5. Germline V gene sequence: CDR1 LNHDA, CDR2 SQIVND (reference sequence). CDR3 in amino acids: CASSIEGTGRANYGYTF. In nucleotides, the CDR3 is TGTGCCAGTAGTATAGAGGGGACAGGGCGAGCTAACTATGGCTACACCTTC.

The chain couples TRBV27 to TRBJ1-5; no clear D gene. V lost 2 bases to trimming and J lost 0 bases, with 5 bases between them. Germline CDR1 reads MNHEY; CDR2 reads SMNVEV (reference sequence). This CDR3 has 14 residues. CDR3 coding DNA: TGTGCCAGCAGTTTAGCAGATAGCAATCAGCCCCAGCATTTT. Amino acids: CASSLADSNQPQHF.

DNA of the CDR3: TGTGCCAGCAGCCGGACTAGCGGGGTGGAGTACTTC. This sequence encodes CASSRTSGVEYF. The J gene is TRBJ2-7, the V gene TRBV3-1 (or the pseudogene TRBV3-2); TRBD2 agrees at 12 bases. The length of the CDR3 is 12 residues. The germline V gene has CDR1 LGHDT and CDR2 YNNKEL (reference sequence). J gave up 11 bases and V 4 bases, and 3 bases lay outside the gene matches.

The chain combines TRBV11-2 with TRBJ2-1, with 11 bases identical to TRBD2. CDR1 and CDR2 from the germline V gene are SGHAT and FQNNGV. The CDR3 totals 16 residues. With V trimmed by 5 bases and J by 7 bases, 10 bases remained unmatched. The CDR3 region has the DNA TGTGCCAGCAGCATCTTAGCGGGGGGGTTGGTTAATGAGCAGTTCTTC. This encodes CASSILAGGLVNEQFF.